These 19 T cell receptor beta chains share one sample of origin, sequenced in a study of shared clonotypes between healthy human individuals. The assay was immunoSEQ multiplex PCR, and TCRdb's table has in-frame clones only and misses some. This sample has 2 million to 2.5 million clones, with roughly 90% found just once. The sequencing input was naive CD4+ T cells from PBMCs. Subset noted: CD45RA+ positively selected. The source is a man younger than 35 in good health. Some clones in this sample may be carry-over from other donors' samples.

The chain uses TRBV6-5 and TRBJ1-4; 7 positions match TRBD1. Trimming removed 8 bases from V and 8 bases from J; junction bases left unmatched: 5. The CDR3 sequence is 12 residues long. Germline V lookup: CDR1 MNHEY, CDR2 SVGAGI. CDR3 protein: CASGGQTEKLFF. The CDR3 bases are TGTGCCAGCGGGGGACAGACAGAAAAACTGTTTTTT.

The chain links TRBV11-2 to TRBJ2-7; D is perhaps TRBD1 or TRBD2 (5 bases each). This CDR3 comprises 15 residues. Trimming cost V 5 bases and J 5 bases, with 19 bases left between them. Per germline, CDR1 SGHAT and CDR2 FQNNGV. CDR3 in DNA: TGTGCCAGCAGCGTCCGGGACGGTTTCGCGCACGAGCAGTACTTC. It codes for CASSVRDGFAHEQYF.

The CDR3 here is CASSASGNSPQHF. The CDR3 DNA reads as TGTGCCAGCAGCGCCAGTGGGAACTCGCCCCAGCATTTT. This chain links TRBV7-9 with TRBJ1-5, with no clear D. V was pared by 5 bases and J by 9 bases, with 14 bases between. The CDR3 length is 13 residues. The germline V gene encodes CDR1 SEHNR and CDR2 FQNEAQ (reference sequence).

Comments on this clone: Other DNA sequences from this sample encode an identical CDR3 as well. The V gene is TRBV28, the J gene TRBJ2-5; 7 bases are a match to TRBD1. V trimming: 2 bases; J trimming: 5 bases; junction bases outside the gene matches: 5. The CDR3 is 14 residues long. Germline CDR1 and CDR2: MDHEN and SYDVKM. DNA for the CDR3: TGTGCCAGCAGTTTAGAACAGGGGTTGGAGACCCAGTACTTC. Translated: CASSLEQGLETQYF.

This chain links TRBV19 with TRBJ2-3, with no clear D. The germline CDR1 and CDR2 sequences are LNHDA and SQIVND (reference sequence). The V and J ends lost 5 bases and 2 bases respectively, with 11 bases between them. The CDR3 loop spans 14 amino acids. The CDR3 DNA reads TGTGCCAGTAGTCTTAGGGTTTTCACAGATACGCAGTATTTT. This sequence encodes CASSLRVFTDTQYF.

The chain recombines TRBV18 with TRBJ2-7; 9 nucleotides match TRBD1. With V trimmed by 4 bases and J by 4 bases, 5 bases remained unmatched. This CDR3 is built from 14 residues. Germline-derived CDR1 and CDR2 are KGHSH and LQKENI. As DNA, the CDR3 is TGTGCCAGCTCACAGGACAGGGGACCTTACGAGCAGTACTTC. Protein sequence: CASSQDRGPYEQYF.

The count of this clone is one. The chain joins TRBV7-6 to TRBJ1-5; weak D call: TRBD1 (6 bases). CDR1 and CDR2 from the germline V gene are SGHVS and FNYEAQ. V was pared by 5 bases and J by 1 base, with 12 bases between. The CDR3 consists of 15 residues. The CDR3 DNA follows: TGTGCCAGCAGCGCCGGGGGCTCGAGCAATCAGCCCCAGCATTTT. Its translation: CASSAGGSSNQPQHF.

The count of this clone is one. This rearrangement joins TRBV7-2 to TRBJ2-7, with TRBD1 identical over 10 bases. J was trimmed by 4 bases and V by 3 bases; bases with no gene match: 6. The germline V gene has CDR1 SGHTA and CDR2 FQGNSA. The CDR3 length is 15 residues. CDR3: CASSLEGQGVYEQYF. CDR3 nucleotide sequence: TGTGCCAGCAGCTTGGAAGGACAGGGGGTTTACGAGCAGTACTTC.

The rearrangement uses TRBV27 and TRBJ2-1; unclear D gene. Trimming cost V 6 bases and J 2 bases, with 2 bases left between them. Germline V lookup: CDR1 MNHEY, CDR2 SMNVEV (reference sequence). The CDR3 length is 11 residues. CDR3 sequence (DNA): TGTGCCAGCAGGACCTACAATGAGCAGTTCTTC. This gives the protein CASRTYNEQFF.

As DNA, the CDR3 is TGTGCCAGCAGACTAGCGGGAGGTCTGGAGACCCAGTACTTC. Its translation is CASRLAGGLETQYF. V usage is TRBV11-2 and J usage is TRBJ2-5; 12 nucleotides line up with TRBD2. Germline V lookup: CDR1 SGHAT, CDR2 FQNNGV. V shed 6 bases, J shed 5 bases, and the junction held 4 bases outside the gene matches. The CDR3 totals 14 residues.

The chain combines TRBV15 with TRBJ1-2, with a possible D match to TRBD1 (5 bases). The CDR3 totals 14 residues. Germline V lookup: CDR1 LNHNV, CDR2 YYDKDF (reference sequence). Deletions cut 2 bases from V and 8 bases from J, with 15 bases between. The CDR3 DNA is TGTGCCACCAGCAGAAGGAGCGACAGCAGCGGCTACACCTTC. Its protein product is CATSRRSDSSGYTF.

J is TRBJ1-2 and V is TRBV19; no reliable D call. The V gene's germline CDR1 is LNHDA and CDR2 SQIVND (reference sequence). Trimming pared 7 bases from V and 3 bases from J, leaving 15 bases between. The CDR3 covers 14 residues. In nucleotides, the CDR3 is TGTGCCAGTAATTTTCTTGGAATGGACTATGGCTACACCTTC. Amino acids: CASNFLGMDYGYTF.

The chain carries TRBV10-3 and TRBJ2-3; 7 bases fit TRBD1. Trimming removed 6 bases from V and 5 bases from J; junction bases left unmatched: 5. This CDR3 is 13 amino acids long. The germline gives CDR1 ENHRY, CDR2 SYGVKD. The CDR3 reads CAISDTGVDTQYF. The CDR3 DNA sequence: TGTGCCATCAGCGATACAGGGGTAGATACGCAGTATTTT.

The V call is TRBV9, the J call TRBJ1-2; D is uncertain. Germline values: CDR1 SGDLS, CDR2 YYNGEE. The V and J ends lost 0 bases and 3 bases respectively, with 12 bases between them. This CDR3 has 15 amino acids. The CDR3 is CASSVGGRSDYGYTF. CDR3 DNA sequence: TGTGCCAGCAGCGTAGGAGGGAGGAGTGACTATGGCTACACCTTC.

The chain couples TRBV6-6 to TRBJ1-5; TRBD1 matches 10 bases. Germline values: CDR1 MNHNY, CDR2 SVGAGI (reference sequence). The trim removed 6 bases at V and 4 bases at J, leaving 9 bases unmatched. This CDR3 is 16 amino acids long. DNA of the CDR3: TGTGCCAGCAGAACGCTGACAGGGGGCCCGAATCAGCCCCAGCATTTT. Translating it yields CASRTLTGGPNQPQHF.

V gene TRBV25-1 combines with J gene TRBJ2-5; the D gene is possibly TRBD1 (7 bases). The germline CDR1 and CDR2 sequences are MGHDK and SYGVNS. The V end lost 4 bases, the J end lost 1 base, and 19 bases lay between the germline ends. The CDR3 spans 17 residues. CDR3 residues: CASSGWGTAGIQETQYF. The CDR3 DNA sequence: TGTGCCAGCAGTGGTTGGGGGACAGCGGGCATCCAAGAGACCCAGTACTTC.

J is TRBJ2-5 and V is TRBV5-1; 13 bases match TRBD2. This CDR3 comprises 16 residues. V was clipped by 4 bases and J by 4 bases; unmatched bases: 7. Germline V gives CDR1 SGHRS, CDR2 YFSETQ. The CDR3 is CASSPELAGGGETQYF. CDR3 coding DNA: TGCGCCAGCAGCCCTGAACTAGCGGGAGGGGGAGAGACCCAGTACTTC.

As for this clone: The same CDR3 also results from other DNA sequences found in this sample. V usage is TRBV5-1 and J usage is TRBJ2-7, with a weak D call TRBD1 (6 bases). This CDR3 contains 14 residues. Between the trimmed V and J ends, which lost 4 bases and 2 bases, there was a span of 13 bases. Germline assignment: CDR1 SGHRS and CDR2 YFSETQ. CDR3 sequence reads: CASSPTTGTYEQYF. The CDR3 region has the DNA TGCGCCAGCAGCCCCACAACAGGGACCTACGAGCAGTACTTC. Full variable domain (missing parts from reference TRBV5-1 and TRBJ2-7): KAGVTQTPRYLIKTRGQQVTLSCSPISGHRSVSWYQQTPGQGLQFLFEYFSETQRNKGNFPGRFSGRQFSNSRSEMNVSTLELGDSALYLCASSPTTGTYEQYFGPGTRLTVT.

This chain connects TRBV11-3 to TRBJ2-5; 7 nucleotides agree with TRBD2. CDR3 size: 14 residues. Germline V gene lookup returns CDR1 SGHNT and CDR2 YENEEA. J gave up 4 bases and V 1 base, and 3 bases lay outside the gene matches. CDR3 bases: TGTGCCAGCAGCTTAGGGGGCGGGAGAGAGACCCAGTACTTC. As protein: CASSLGGGRETQYF.